Shown below are 30 T cell receptor beta chains from a single sample sequenced in a study of T cell repertoires in cytomegalovirus infection. These receptors are not linked to any known antigen. TCRdb reanalysed the reads using MiXCR and keeps one entry per CDR3 protein. The table shows 45,000 to 55,000 distinct CDR3 sequences, with about a fifth occurring only once. The sample here was CD8+ T cells from cultured PBMCs, taken from culture after CMV antigen stimulation. These receptor sequences come from a human donor in good health (CMV status not recorded). Some clones in this sample may be carry-over from other donors' samples.

This clonotype was seen ten or more times. The J gene is TRBJ1-4, the V gene TRBV9, with 11 nucleotides matching TRBD1. The CDR3 is 16 amino acids. CDR1 is SGDLS and CDR2 is YYNGEE in the germline V gene. With 3 bases clipped from V and 7 bases from J, the junction kept 8 bases outside the gene matches. The CDR3 reads CASSGWTGGSGEKLFF. The CDR3 DNA follows: TGTGCCAGCAGCGGATGGACAGGGGGCTCGGGTGAAAAACTGTTTTTT.

The chain couples TRBV4-3 to TRBJ1-1; 7 bases match TRBD1. V gave up 4 bases and J gave up 7 bases; unmatched junction bases: 9. Germline values: CDR1 LGHNA, CDR2 YSLEER. There are 14 residues in the CDR3. CDR3 in amino acids: CASSPGQEESEAFF. In DNA form, the CDR3 reads TGCGCCAGCAGCCCCGGACAGGAGGAAAGTGAAGCTTTCTTT.

At least ten counts were recorded for this clonotype. The chain combines TRBV7-2 with TRBJ2-7; 7 nucleotides line up with TRBD1. Germline lookup yields CDR1 SGHTA and CDR2 FQGNSA. The length of the CDR3 is 14 residues. Trimming cost V 1 base and J 2 bases; bases outside gene matches: 2. The CDR3 DNA is TGTGCCAGCAGCTTAGGGACAGGAGCCTACGAGCAGTACTTC. Protein sequence: CASSLGTGAYEQYF.

For this clonotype: A clone one base away is much larger, so this may be a read error. The chain couples TRBV4-1 to TRBJ2-7; 9 nucleotides match TRBD1. The germline CDR1 and CDR2 sequences are MGHRA and YSYEKL. The CDR3 loop spans 14 amino acids. DNA of the CDR3: TGCACCAGCAGCCCCGGGACAGGGAATGGCGAGCAGTACTTC. It encodes CTSSPGTGNGEQYF.

The rearrangement links TRBV6-2 or TRBV6-3 to TRBJ2-1, with D unclear. Per germline, CDR1 MNHEY and CDR2 SVGEGT. This CDR3 is built from 14 residues. V lost 10 bases, J lost 5 bases, and 18 bases lay in between. The CDR3 sequence is CATESANSHNEQFF. For the CDR3, the DNA is TGTGCCACCGAATCAGCCAACAGCCACAATGAGCAGTTCTTC.

This clonotype has more than one count but fewer than ten. V gene TRBV5-1 combines with J gene TRBJ1-1, with TRBD1 as a possible D gene (5 bases). The CDR3 extends over 14 amino acids. Germline lookup yields CDR1 SGHRS and CDR2 YFSETQ. V gave up 2 bases and J gave up 1 base, with 9 bases separating them. CDR3 protein: CASSFRGSNTEAFF. The DNA of the CDR3 is TGCGCCAGCAGCTTTCGGGGGTCGAACACTGAAGCTTTCTTT.

A few counts support this clonotype. This chain links TRBV12-3 or TRBV12-4 with TRBJ1-5; 7 positions agree with TRBD1. V trimming: 6 bases; J trimming: 1 base; junction bases outside the gene matches: 6. CDR3 length: 15 amino acids. CDR3 residues: CASSSGGVSNQPQHF. In nucleotides, the CDR3 is TGTGCCAGCAGCTCAGGGGGAGTAAGCAATCAGCCCCAGCATTTT.

In regard to this clonotype: Compared with germline, one end of the junction differs, possibly owing to a read error. The V gene is TRBV4-1, the J gene TRBJ1-2; D gene unclear. This CDR3 has 15 amino acids. Looked up from germline, CDR1 is MGHRA and CDR2 is YSYEKL. CDR3: CASSPWEITNYGYTF. The CDR3 bases are TGTGCCAGCAGCCCTTGGGAGATTACAAACTATGGCTACACCTTC.

The rearrangement uses TRBV27 and TRBJ1-4; the D is unclear. Germline values: CDR1 MNHEY, CDR2 SMNVEV (reference sequence). The V gene lost 8 bases and the J gene lost 7 bases, with 14 bases spanning the gap. The CDR3 runs 13 residues. In DNA, the CDR3 is TGTGCCAGCGGCTTGGAGCGAAGTGAAAAACTGTTTTTT. Encoded protein: CASGLERSEKLFF.

The sample holds many counts of this clonotype. V gene TRBV7-8 combines with J gene TRBJ2-7, with 15 bases that match TRBD2. V was pared by 4 bases and J by 5 bases, with 9 bases of the junction left unmatched. CDR1 is SGHVS, CDR2 FQNEAQ, per germline. The CDR3 contains 17 residues. The chain's CDR3 is CASSSGLGLAGGNEQYF. CDR3 bases: TGTGCCAGCAGCTCAGGTCTGGGACTAGCGGGGGGCAACGAGCAGTACTTC. Full variable domain (rest looked up from reference TRBV7-8 and TRBJ2-7): GAGVSQSPRYKVAKRGQDVALRCDPISGHVSLFWYQQALGQGPEFLTYFQNEAQLDKSGLPSDRFFAERPEGSVSTLKIQRTQQEDSAVYLCASSSGLGLAGGNEQYFGPGTRLTVT.

The chain couples TRBV19 to TRBJ1-2; 7 bases align to TRBD1. This CDR3 contains 13 residues. Trimming cost V 3 bases and J 5 bases; bases outside gene matches: 3. Germline-derived CDR1 and CDR2 are LNHDA and SQIVND (reference sequence). In DNA, the CDR3 is TGTGCCAGTAGTATGGAACAGGGGTATGGCTACACCTTC. As protein: CASSMEQGYGYTF.

This clonotype was seen a handful of times. The J gene is TRBJ1-1, the V gene TRBV19; D call uncertain. This CDR3 has 15 amino acids. V gave up 3 bases and J gave up 1 base, with 12 bases separating them. CDR1 is LNHDA, CDR2 SQIVND, per germline (reference sequence). CDR3 nucleotides: TGTGCCAGTAGTATCCTTGGCGAGTGGAACACTGAAGCTTTCTTT. Protein: CASSILGEWNTEAFF.

The V and J genes are TRBV12-3 or TRBV12-4 and TRBJ1-6, with TRBD1 matching 7 bases. CDR3 size: 14 residues. The J segment lost 8 bases and the V segment lost 6 bases, leaving 7 bases of the junction unmatched. The CDR3 loop reads CASRRRGGYSPLHF. For the CDR3, the DNA is TGTGCCAGCAGGCGCAGGGGGGGGTATTCACCCCTCCACTTT.

This clonotype occurred many times. The rearrangement uses TRBV7-9 and TRBJ2-1; tentative D call: TRBD1 (6 bases). The germline gives CDR1 SEHNR, CDR2 FQNEAQ (reference sequence). CDR3 length equals 15 residues. V dropped 2 bases and J dropped 7 bases, with 15 bases sitting between them. CDR3 bases: TGTGCCAGCAGCTTACCAGGGGATGTTCGGAATGAGCAGTTCTTC. It codes for CASSLPGDVRNEQFF.

The sample holds a few counts of this clonotype. V and J are TRBV6-2 or TRBV6-3 and TRBJ2-2, with 7 positions matching TRBD2. Germline V gene data show CDR1 as MNHEY and CDR2 as SVGEGT. The CDR3 contains 17 residues. With 0 bases clipped from V and 0 bases from J, the junction kept 4 bases outside the gene matches. The CDR3 nucleotides are TGTGCCAGCAGTTACTCGGCTAGCGGAACGAACACCGGGGAGCTGTTTTTT. It specifies CASSYSASGTNTGELFF.

This clonotype was counted ten times or more. This chain joins TRBV7-8 and TRBJ2-7; 8 positions agree with TRBD1. The CDR3 sequence is 14 residues long. CDR1 is SGHVS, CDR2 FQNEAQ, per germline. V lost 2 bases to trimming and J lost 4 bases; unmatched junction nucleotides: 4. CDR3 sequence: CASSLRQGLYEQYF. The CDR3 DNA reads TGTGCCAGCAGCTTACGACAGGGGCTTTACGAGCAGTACTTC.

The sample holds a few counts of this clonotype. The genes are TRBV7-6 and TRBJ2-5; 10 positions agree with TRBD2. Germline-derived CDR1 and CDR2 are SGHVS and FNYEAQ. This CDR3 comprises 15 residues. The ends lost 1 base at V and 2 bases at J; junction bases unmatched: 1. This chain's CDR3 is CASSLGSGRQETQYF. In nucleotides, the CDR3 is TGTGCCAGCAGCTTAGGTAGCGGGAGGCAAGAGACCCAGTACTTC.

The table lists this clonotype with many counts. The chain recombines TRBV7-8 with TRBJ2-2, with TRBD2 matching 12 bases. This CDR3 is 16 amino acids long. Germline CDR1 SGHVS, CDR2 FQNEAQ. With V trimmed by 5 bases and J by 7 bases, 8 bases remained unmatched. CDR3 coding DNA: TGTGCCAGCAGCATACTAGCGGGAGGTGAAGGCGGGGAGCTGTTTTTT. Protein: CASSILAGGEGGELFF.

This clonotype was observed many times. This chain connects TRBV12-3 or TRBV12-4 to TRBJ2-3; a weak D match, TRBD2 (6 bases). This CDR3 comprises 15 residues. With 1 base removed from V and 2 bases from J, the gap between germline ends came to 10 bases. CDR3 DNA sequence: TGTGCCAGCAGTTTAGGACTAGTCACCACAGATACGCAGTATTTT. This sequence encodes CASSLGLVTTDTQYF.

The chain joins TRBV11-3 to TRBJ1-2, with D maybe TRBD1 (5 bases). Germline V gene lookup returns CDR1 SGHNT and CDR2 YENEEA. This CDR3 is built from 17 residues. V was shortened by 8 bases and J by 0 bases, with 22 bases between the two germline ends. The CDR3: CASDPRTKGLTNYGYTF. CDR3 nucleotides: TGTGCCAGCGATCCCCGCACCAAGGGGCTTACTAACTATGGCTACACCTTC.

The chain employs TRBV2 and TRBJ2-1, with 8 bases fitting TRBD2. The CDR3 runs to 14 residues. Germline trimming cut 6 bases from V and 4 bases from J; bases unmatched to any gene: 5. Germline lookup yields CDR1 SNHLY and CDR2 FYNNEI. CDR3 region: CASRREETYNEQFF. The CDR3 nucleotides read TGTGCCAGCAGGCGGGAGGAAACTTACAATGAGCAGTTCTTC.

The V gene is TRBV19, the J gene TRBJ2-7; TRBD1 matches at 8 bases. Germline V gene lookup returns CDR1 LNHDA and CDR2 SQIVND (reference sequence). This CDR3 has 14 amino acids. V lost 3 bases and J lost 3; bases outside the gene matches: 4. The CDR3 DNA reads TGTGCCAGTAGTATTGAGGACAGGGTCTACGAGCAGTACTTC. Its protein product is CASSIEDRVYEQYF.

This clonotype was picked up a small number of times. The chain combines TRBV12-3 or TRBV12-4 with TRBJ2-7, with a tentative D call TRBD2 (6 bases). This CDR3 is built from 14 residues. The ends were cut back, 2 bases at V and 3 bases at J, with 11 bases in the middle. This CDR3 reads CASSLMGGYYEQYF. The DNA of the CDR3 is TGTGCCAGCAGTTTAATGGGGGGATACTACGAGCAGTACTTC.

The chain is built from TRBV28 and TRBJ1-5; the D is unclear. CDR3 length equals 13 residues. Trimming removed 5 bases from V and 3 bases from J, with 8 bases in between. Germline V gene data show CDR1 as MDHEN and CDR2 as SYDVKM. CDR3 bases: TGTGCCAGCAGTGAGGGTACCAATCAGCCCCAGCATTTT. Its protein is CASSEGTNQPQHF.

This chain links TRBV6-2 or TRBV6-3 with TRBJ2-7; possible D gene TRBD1, 6 bases. The CDR3 has 13 amino acids. Germline-derived CDR1 and CDR2 are MNHEY and SVGEGT. Trimming pared 6 bases from V and 2 bases from J, leaving 11 bases between. CDR3: CASRPTGTYEQYF. The CDR3 DNA reads TGTGCCAGCAGGCCTACAGGGACCTACGAGCAGTACTTC.

The rearrangement uses TRBV12-3 or TRBV12-4 and TRBJ2-7; D not certain. The length of the CDR3 is 11 residues. The V end lost 6 bases, the J end lost 3 bases, and 6 bases lay between the germline ends. The CDR3 DNA reads TGTGCCAGCAGCAACATCTACGAGCAGTACTTC. It translates to CASSNIYEQYF.

The chain uses TRBV9 and TRBJ2-1, with D hard to call. Germline assignment: CDR1 SGDLS and CDR2 YYNGEE. The germline V and J ends were trimmed by 2 bases and 8 bases, with 8 bases remaining between them. The CDR3 consists of 12 residues. CDR3 protein: CASSVRFDEQFF. CDR3 nucleotide sequence: TGTGCCAGCAGCGTTCGCTTCGATGAGCAGTTCTTC.

The chain links TRBV12-3 or TRBV12-4 to TRBJ2-3; 12 bases fit TRBD2. The CDR3 is made up of 16 amino acids. Trimming removed 5 bases from V and 0 bases from J; junction bases left unmatched: 3. For the CDR3, the DNA is TGTGCCAGCAGTCCGCTAGCGGGGGGGAGCACAGATACGCAGTATTTT. Its protein is CASSPLAGGSTDTQYF.

This clonotype was detected many times. The rearrangement links TRBV7-9 to TRBJ2-7; 10 positions agree with TRBD2. V was pared by 5 bases and J by 3 bases, with 7 bases of the junction left unmatched. CDR1 is SEHNR, CDR2 FQNEAQ, per germline (reference sequence). This CDR3 is 15 amino acids long. DNA for the CDR3: TGTGCCAGCAGCCCCCCTAGCGGGAGTCTCTACGAGCAGTACTTC. The encoded protein is CASSPPSGSLYEQYF.

This clonotype was found a few times. The chain has TRBV6-2 or TRBV6-3 and TRBJ2-2; 9 nucleotides match TRBD1. CDR1 is MNHEY and CDR2 is SVGEGT in the germline V gene. V lost 6 bases to trimming and J lost 3 bases; unmatched junction nucleotides: 5. This CDR3 region has 15 residues. The DNA of the CDR3 is TGTGCCAGCAGCTGGGACAGGGCTTACACCGGGGAGCTGTTTTTT. Translated, it gives CASSWDRAYTGELFF.